A single sample is the source of the 15 T cell receptor beta chains below, sequenced in a study of post-analysis software for immune sequencing data (dated by TCRdb to the mid-2010s). Here is what the overall study found, with its caveats: Roughly 5 TRBV segments, including TRBV5-6, TRBV5-1 and TRBV20-1, were significantly more frequent in patients than controls.

These receptors lack a known antigen. Libraries were made using PCR. The reads were generated on an Illumina HiSeq 2500. To reduce PCR and sequencing biases, unique molecular identifiers were built into the TCR beta cDNA libraries. TCRdb reran the public reads through fastp at Q25 and MiXCR, keeping productive beta chains. Identical CDR3 proteins give one entry, which carries the most common genes and DNA. The sample yields roughly 410,000 distinct CDR3 sequences; less than 40% were counted once. The top ten clones comprise about an eighth of the sample. Sequenced sample: blood. These receptors were taken from a girl between 10 and 17 years old with multiple sclerosis.

There are a few counts of this clonotype. The chain carries TRBV12-3 or TRBV12-4 and TRBJ2-1, with D possibly matching TRBD1 (6 bases). Trimming took off 6 bases at V and 8 bases at J, with 14 bases between the two ends. CDR3 length: 13 residues. Here the CDR3 DNA reads TGTGCCAGCAGCTCCCTGTACAGGGATGAGCAGTTCTTC. It encodes CASSSLYRDEQFF.

This chain links TRBV6-6 with TRBJ2-1; 7 bases fit TRBD1. Trimming cost V 5 bases and J 15 bases; bases outside gene matches: 10. This CDR3 region has 12 residues. The germline V gene has CDR1 MNHNY and CDR2 SVGAGI (reference sequence). CDR3 loop: CASSLRTGWWFF. CDR3 coding DNA: TGTGCCAGCAGTCTCCGGACAGGATGGTGGTTCTTC.

The chain links TRBV7-8 to TRBJ1-5; D not resolved. The CDR3 runs 19 residues. Germline V gene data show CDR1 as SGHVS and CDR2 as FQNEAQ. V was pared by 2 bases and J by 0 bases, with 20 bases between. The CDR3 spells CASSLPDPRGRHSNQPQHF. The CDR3 nucleotides are TGTGCCAGCAGCTTACCCGACCCCCGCGGGAGGCATAGCAATCAGCCCCAGCATTTT.

Only a few counts were recorded for this clonotype. The chain carries TRBV27 and TRBJ2-7; perhaps D is TRBD1 or TRBD2 (5 bases each). Trimming shortened V by 5 bases and J by 2 bases, and 13 bases separated the two germline ends. The CDR3 is 14 amino acids. Germline V gene data show CDR1 as MNHEY and CDR2 as SMNVEV (reference sequence). CDR3 sequence reads: CASSVRDGTYEQYF. CDR3 nucleotides: TGTGCCAGCAGTGTCCGGGACGGGACCTACGAGCAGTACTTC.

This clonotype was recorded many times. The chain couples TRBV7-9 to TRBJ2-7, with TRBD1 identical over 8 bases. The CDR3 loop spans 14 amino acids. J gave up 4 bases and V 4 bases, and 6 bases lay outside the gene matches. The V gene's germline CDR1 is SEHNR and CDR2 FQNEAQ (reference sequence). The CDR3 loop reads CASSSAGTGYEQYF. CDR3 DNA sequence: TGTGCCAGCAGCTCTGCCGGGACAGGTTACGAGCAGTACTTC.

This sequence joins TRBV7-6 and TRBJ1-1; 8 bases are a match to TRBD1. CDR3 length equals 16 residues. The V and J ends lost 6 bases and 1 base, in that order; junction bases with no gene match: 10. Germline V lookup: CDR1 SGHVS, CDR2 FNYEAQ. The CDR3 coding sequence is TGTGCCAGCAGTCTCACCCCGGGACAGGCGAACACTGAAGCTTTCTTT. Its protein product is CASSLTPGQANTEAFF.

This clonotype was found many times. The genes are TRBV5-1 and TRBJ2-3; D possibly corresponds to TRBD2 (5 bases). Between the trimmed V and J ends, which lost 3 bases and 1 base, there was a span of 15 bases. Germline V gene sequence: CDR1 SGHRS, CDR2 YFSETQ. The CDR3 runs 16 residues. CDR3 in DNA: TGCGCCAGCAGCTCTATGAAACTAGGCGGCACAGATACGCAGTATTTT. Its translation is CASSSMKLGGTDTQYF.

The V gene is TRBV19, the J gene TRBJ2-7; no clear D. Germline CDR1 LNHDA, CDR2 SQIVND (reference sequence). Trimming removed 3 bases from V and 5 bases from J, with 14 bases in between. The CDR3 has 14 amino acids. CDR3 amino acids: CASSIRRSSDEQYF. DNA of the CDR3: TGTGCCAGTAGTATTCGACGTTCCAGTGACGAGCAGTACTTC.

The CDR3 nucleotides are TGCAGTGCTAGAAAGGGCGGGGGTATCACAGATACGCAGTATTTT. Translation: CSARKGGGITDTQYF. The V call is TRBV20-1, the J call TRBJ2-3; 7 nucleotides agree with TRBD2. Trimming took 2 bases from V and 2 from J; bases not matched to a gene: 7. Germline V gene sequence: CDR1 DFQATT, CDR2 SNEGSKA (reference sequence). The CDR3 has 15 amino acids.

This clonotype was recorded a few times. The chain joins TRBV10-3 to TRBJ1-1; tentatively, D is TRBD1 (5 bases). The germline CDR1 and CDR2 sequences are ENHRY and SYGVKD. This CDR3 region has 12 residues. The germline V and J ends were trimmed by 7 bases and 7 bases, with 13 bases remaining between them. CDR3 sequence (DNA): TGTGCCATCAAAGCCGGGACGGATGAAGCTTTCTTT. It codes for CAIKAGTDEAFF.

This chain links TRBV27 with TRBJ1-1; 9 bases map to TRBD1. This CDR3 comprises 15 residues. CDR1 and CDR2 from the germline V gene are MNHEY and SMNVEV (reference sequence). The junction had 9 bases not matched to a gene; V was cut back by 5 bases and J by 5 bases. The CDR3 reads CASSPHGQGRTEAFF. CDR3 nucleotide sequence: TGTGCCAGCAGTCCTCACGGACAGGGGCGGACTGAAGCTTTCTTT.

The chain has TRBV6-5 and TRBJ1-1, with 11 bases aligning to TRBD1. This CDR3 is built from 15 residues. Germline V gene lookup returns CDR1 MNHEY and CDR2 SVGAGI. The V and J ends lost 5 bases and 3 bases, in that order; junction bases with no gene match: 5. The CDR3 DNA follows: TGTGCCAGCAGTGCACCGGGACAGGGGGACACTGAAGCTTTCTTT. Residues: CASSAPGQGDTEAFF.

J is TRBJ2-5 and V is TRBV27, with D possibly being TRBD1 (6 bases). The CDR3 spans 14 residues. The V gene's germline CDR1 is MNHEY and CDR2 SMNVEV (reference sequence). V was cut by 3 bases and J by 4 bases, with 12 bases left in between. CDR3 nucleotide sequence: TGTGCCAGCAGTTTTAATCAGGGGACAGAGACCCAGTACTTC. It is translated as CASSFNQGTETQYF.

This clonotype was recorded many times. J is TRBJ2-1 and V is TRBV7-9, with a weak D call TRBD2 (6 bases). V shed 4 bases and J shed 5 bases, with 18 bases lying between them. The CDR3 extends over 16 amino acids. The germline V gene has CDR1 SEHNR and CDR2 FQNEAQ (reference sequence). CDR3 bases: TGTGCCAGCAGCTACATCCTAGCGCGAAGGAACAATGAGCAGTTCTTC. Residues: CASSYILARRNNEQFF.

At least ten counts were recorded for this clonotype. V gene TRBV29-1 combines with J gene TRBJ2-1, with 8 nucleotides matching TRBD1. This CDR3 has 13 residues. Germline-derived CDR1 and CDR2 are SQVTM and ANQGSEA. CDR3 DNA: TGCAGTGTCCCGACAGGGGAAGATGGTGAGCAGTTCTTC. Translation: CSVPTGEDGEQFF.